Many counts were recorded for the clone carrying this T cell receptor (beta chain). Its antigen is not known. CDR1 and CDR2 from the germline V gene are SNHLY and FYNNEI. Trimming at V came to 10 bases and at J to 3 bases, leaving 8 bases not matched to a gene. This CDR3 comprises 14 residues. The data derive from a study of early T cells in non-severe SARS-CoV-2 infection. At the level of the study: Sequencing input comprised bulk RNA from unsorted whole blood; chain pairing was not available. Points from the study as a whole: Lookups in VDJdb leaned toward anti-spike CD8 responses and missed private and CD4 specificities.

TCRdb called the 5' RACE reads again in MiXCR, with one record for every CDR3 protein. The data contain about 39,000 distinct CDR3 sequences, roughly 4.3% of them singletons. The clonotype comes from an adult who was a healthcare worker with PCR-confirmed SARS-CoV-2 infection or an uninfected control (not recorded which). The genes are TRBV2 and TRBJ1-1; 10 bases are a match to TRBD1. Sequenced sample: whole blood. CDR3 amino acids: CATIPGQGYTEAFF. The CDR3 region has the DNA TGTGCCACCATTCCGGGACAGGGGTACACTGAAGCTTTCTTT.